This T cell receptor (beta chain) was captured by sequencing in a study of T cell responses to AZD1222 COVID-19 vaccine (dated by TCRdb to the early 2020s). A note on the overall study: AZD1222 recipients with second doses at about 4 weeks or about 12 weeks were pooled, because spike-specific TCR depth and breadth did not differ between schedules. A total of 233 trial participants underwent TCR sequencing, of whom some 200 had received two doses of AZD1222 and 26 had received two doses of the MenACWY control vaccine. Trial participants were enrolled into age subgroups of 18-55, 56-69 and 70-plus years, which contained approximately 150, 28 and 58 TCR-sequenced participants, respectively.

The meaning of the sample's time point label: baseline before first vaccination. Vaccinee samples were obtained from the UK trials COV001 and COV002, which included a single-blind randomized controlled phase 2/3 trial of AZD1222 (ChAdOx1 nCoV-19) in healthy adults. For TCRbeta chain sequencing, PBMC samples from trial participants were taken at day 0 and at day 28 after the second dose. About this clone itself: Its antigen specificity is not known. No base quality information exists; no much larger clone differs at one position.

Study-wide findings and limitations: CD4 TCRs associated with the vaccine covered the entire spike protein, and the dominant responses were in regions 160-218 and 743-854. Reportedly, close to half of the unique spike-specific TCRs recognized epitopes lying outside the regions that are mutated in the B.1.351 and B.1.1.7 variants. Participants were mostly white British, with more females than males. The authors suggested clonal diversity may have been underestimated. Because no samples from the day 14 peak response were available, repertoires could be characterized only after the peak T cell response. In the small 56-69-year group, the increase in depth fell short of significance, most likely because of low power. Only a handful of AZD1222 recipients were SARS-CoV-2 seropositive at baseline, limiting conclusions about previously exposed vaccinees. After two AZD1222 doses, both the breadth and the depth of spike-specific TCRs were significantly higher than at day 0 and than in MenACWY recipients.

The CDR3 regions of human TCRbeta chains were analyzed by immunosequencing. The study's own analysis went as follows. TCRs in the repertoires were compared against a reference library of SARS-CoV-2-specific TCRs that had been generated with the MIRA antigen-specificity platform. Breadth was defined as the fraction of unique TCRs that were SARS-CoV-2-associated, and depth was defined as the fraction of total T cells that were SARS-CoV-2-associated. Using the MIRA data, every spike-specific TCR was mapped to the spike region that the TCR reacted to and assigned to either a CD4 or a CD8 class. Log10-transformed breadth and depth values were compared by one-way ANOVA with Sidak's multiple comparisons tests. Held by TCRdb, this immuneACCESS table contains in-frame sequences only and omits some clones. Under half of the omission traces to an unresolved V gene where checked; the cause of the rest is unknown. For V, J and clone size, that table is used; D and trimming come from the DNA. The table for this sample lists about 100,000 clones; roughly 89% of them were counted only once. Jointly, the top ten make up approximately 16% of the sample.

Compared with germline, V lacks 5 bases and J lacks 4 bases; bases without a gene match: 12. Reading the germline V gene (reference sequence) gives CDR1 LNHDA and CDR2 SQIVND. Reading from cysteine to phenylalanine, the CDR3 counts 17 amino acids. Only the CDR3 DNA stays, 51 bases, in frame from base 1. Rearrangement joined TRBV19 to TRBJ1-1; TRBD1 agrees with 11 junctional bases. The source of this sequence is an adult in good health. The source material was peripheral blood, sampled on day 0 of AZD1222 vaccination. Read as DNA, the sequence is TGTGCCAGTAGTCAATACTTAGGGGGACAGGGGGTCACTGAAGCTTTCTTT. Translated, it reads CASSQYLGGQGVTEAFF.